The present T cell receptor (beta chain) was sequenced within a study of T cell responses to AZD1222 COVID-19 vaccine. On this clone itself: What it binds is unknown.

Study-wide results and limits: Spike-specific TCR breadth and depth were elevated following two AZD1222 doses.

The V gene lost 7 bases and the J gene lost 6 bases, with 13 bases spanning the gap. The length of the CDR3 is 13 residues. Germline values: CDR1 MNHEY, CDR2 SMNVEV (reference sequence). Only in-frame clones appear in the TCRdb table, and some are missing; sequencing was by immunoSEQ multiplex PCR. The sample gives more than 85,000 clones, 65% to 85% of which show up once; 12% to 15% is in the top ten. The V gene is TRBV27, the J gene TRBJ2-1, with unresolved D. The material was peripheral blood, obtained 28 days after the second AZD1222 dose. This receptor was obtained from an adult who received the AZD1222 COVID-19 vaccine. The CDR3 nucleotides are TGTGCCAGCACCCGAAGTGGTTCCAATGAGCAGTTCTTC. This encodes CASTRSGSNEQFF.